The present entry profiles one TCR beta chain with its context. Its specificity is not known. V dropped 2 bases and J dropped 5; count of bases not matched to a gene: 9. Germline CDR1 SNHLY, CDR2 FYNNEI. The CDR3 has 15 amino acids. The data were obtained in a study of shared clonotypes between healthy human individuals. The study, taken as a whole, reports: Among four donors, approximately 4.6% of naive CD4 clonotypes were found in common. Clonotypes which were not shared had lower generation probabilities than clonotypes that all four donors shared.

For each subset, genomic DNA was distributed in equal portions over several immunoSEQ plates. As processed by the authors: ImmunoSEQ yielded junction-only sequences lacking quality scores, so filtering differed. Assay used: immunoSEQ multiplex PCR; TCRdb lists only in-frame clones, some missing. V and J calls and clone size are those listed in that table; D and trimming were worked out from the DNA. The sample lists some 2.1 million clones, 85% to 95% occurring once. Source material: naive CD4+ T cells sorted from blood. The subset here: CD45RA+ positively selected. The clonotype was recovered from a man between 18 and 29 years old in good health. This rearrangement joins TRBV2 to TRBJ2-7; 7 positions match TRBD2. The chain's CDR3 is CASSEMAAGADEQYF. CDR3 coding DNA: TGTGCCAGCAGTGAAATGGCGGCGGGAGCGGACGAGCAGTACTTC. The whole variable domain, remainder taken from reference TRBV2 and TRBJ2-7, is EPEVTQTPSHQVTQMGQEVILRCVPISNHLYFYWYRQILGQKVEFLVSFYNNEISEKSEIFDDQFSVERPDGSNFTLKIRSTKLEDSAMYFCASSEMAAGADEQYFGPGTRLTVT.